This TCR beta chain was captured in a study of T cell responses to AZD1222 COVID-19 vaccine. Study-wide results and caveats: Reportedly, close to half of spike-specific TCRs are directed against unmutated variant regions.

As concerns this clone: The antigen remains undetermined.

TCRdb's table, derived via immunoSEQ multiplex PCR, lists solely in-frame clones and lacks some. The profile shows over 85,000 clones, about 90% of them singletons. Trimming removed 6 bases at V and 6 bases at J, with 12 bases between. Germline CDR1 and CDR2: DFQATT and SNEGSKA (reference sequence). This CDR3 is 11 amino acids long. Sequenced material: peripheral blood, taken 28 days after the second AZD1222 dose. The receptor was isolated from an adult who received the AZD1222 COVID-19 vaccine. This chain uses TRBV20-1 with TRBJ2-7; D not resolved. The CDR3 protein is CSAGLRGEQYF. CDR3 in DNA: TGCAGTGCGGGATTGCGTGGCGAGCAGTACTTC.